These T cell receptor beta chains were read from a single sample in a study of OX40 agonist ivuxolimab in advanced cancers. Sequencing used immunoSEQ multiplex PCR; TCRdb keeps in-frame clones, though not all of them. The sample lists about 75,000 clones; about nine tenths were seen once. The source was CD4+ or CD8+ T cells sorted from blood, collected in a trial of the OX40 agonist ivuxolimab. The receptors originated from an adult with an advanced solid tumor such as melanoma, head and neck, liver or kidney cancer. CDR3s include the opening cysteine and the closing phenylalanine or tryptophan. D genes are given only for firm matches. Clone size is given for some rows only: seen once, a few or many times, or a class if the clone is expanded.

clone size	V gene	J gene	D gene	CDR3 protein	CDR3 DNA
.	TRBV19	TRBJ2-7	TRBD1	CASSNRGTPYEQYF	TGTGCCAGTAGTAACAGGGGTACCCCCTACGAGCAGTACTTC
.	TRBV30	TRBJ2-1	TRBD2	CAWSPLAGGPNNEQFF	TGTGCCTGGAGTCCCCTAGCGGGGGGTCCAAACAATGAGCAGTTCTTC
.	TRBV7-2	TRBJ2-1	.	CASSPWPNYNEQFF	TGTGCCAGCAGCCCCTGGCCCAACTACAATGAGCAGTTCTTC
.	TRBV7-8	TRBJ1-2	TRBD1	CASSFGDRGSGYTF	TGTGCCAGCAGCTTCGGGGACAGGGGTTCTGGCTACACCTTC
.	TRBV28	TRBJ1-1	.	CASSLFGRLNTEAFF	TGTGCCAGCAGTTTATTCGGACGGCTGAACACTGAAGCTTTCTTT
.	TRBV7-3	TRBJ2-5	TRBD1	CASSLGQAGTQYF	TGTGCCAGCAGCCTCGGACAGGCGGGGACCCAGTACTTC
.	TRBV15	TRBJ2-5	TRBD1	CATSRGTGETQYF	TGTGCCACCAGCAGAGGGACAGGGGAGACCCAGTACTTC
.	TRBV2	TRBJ1-5	.	CASRQGFNQPQHF	TGTGCCAGCAGACAGGGTTTCAATCAGCCCCAGCATTTT
.	TRBV27	TRBJ1-4	.	CASSGDYGPGEKLFF	TGTGCCAGCAGTGGGGATTACGGGCCCGGGGAAAAACTGTTTTTT
.	TRBV2	TRBJ2-6	.	CASSVVGANVLTF	TGTGCCAGCAGTGTAGTTGGGGCCAACGTCCTGACTTTC
.	TRBV6-1	TRBJ2-5	TRBD2	CASSEYPTSGAPGRQETQYF	TGTGCCAGCAGTGAATACCCTACTAGCGGGGCTCCGGGGCGGCAAGAGACCCAGTACTTC
once	TRBV19	TRBJ2-1	.	CASSSWTTYNEQFF	TGTGCCAGTAGTAGTTGGACAACTTACAATGAGCAGTTCTTC
.	TRBV2	TRBJ1-2	.	CASSEGGHFLGQGYTF	TGTGCCAGCAGTGAAGGAGGGCATTTCTTGGGGCAGGGCTACACCTTC
once	TRBV2	TRBJ2-7	.	CARQGTGGEQYF	TGTGCCAGACAGGGGACCGGGGGGGAGCAGTACTTC
.	TRBV2	TRBJ1-6	TRBD1	CASSEITGASPLHF	TGTGCCAGCAGCGAAATCACAGGGGCTTCACCCCTCCACTTT
.	TRBV2	TRBJ2-2	.	CASSSQGTNTGELFF	TGTGCCAGCAGTTCTCAGGGGACGAACACCGGGGAGCTGTTTTTT
.	TRBV28	TRBJ1-2	TRBD1	CASSLPGGGYGYTF	TGTGCCAGCAGTTTGCCAGGGGGCGGCTATGGCTACACCTTC
.	TRBV5-1	TRBJ1-1	TRBD1	CASSLTGVNTEAFF	TGCGCCAGCAGCTTGACAGGGGTGAACACTGAAGCTTTCTTT
.	TRBV7-9	TRBJ2-3	TRBD2	CASSSRTSGGLTDTQYF	TGTGCCAGCAGCTCGCGGACTAGCGGGGGACTCACAGATACGCAGTATTTT
.	TRBV30	TRBJ1-1	.	CAWSDGGGNTEAFF	TGTGCCTGGAGTGACGGGGGCGGGAACACTGAAGCTTTCTTT
.	TRBV6-1	TRBJ2-3	.	CASSVTGTTSTDTQYF	TGTGCCAGCAGTGTTACAGGGACTACTAGCACAGATACGCAGTATTTT
.	TRBV18	TRBJ1-1	.	CASSPTGANTEAFF	TGTGCCAGCTCACCGACAGGTGCCAACACTGAAGCTTTCTTT
.	TRBV5-1	TRBJ2-5	TRBD1	CASSLGDRAVTQYF	TGCGCCAGCAGCTTGGGTGACAGGGCGGTGACCCAGTACTTC
.	TRBV5-1	TRBJ1-1	TRBD1	CASTRQGQNTEAFF	TGCGCCAGCACCCGACAGGGGCAGAACACTGAAGCTTTCTTT
.	TRBV4-3	TRBJ2-7	.	CASSQDVGLEQYF	TGCGCCAGCAGCCAAGATGTAGGGCTCGAGCAGTACTTC
.	TRBV7-2	TRBJ1-6	TRBD1	CASSLLGQGNSPLHF	TGTGCCAGCAGCCTTCTCGGACAGGGTAATTCACCCCTCCACTTT
.	TRBV5-4	TRBJ1-1	.	CASSLAAGANTEAFF	TGTGCCAGCAGCTTGGCGGCAGGAGCGAACACTGAAGCTTTCTTT
.	TRBV5-6	TRBJ1-5	.	CASSLGVSNQPQHF	TGTGCCAGCAGCTTGGGGGTGAGCAATCAGCCCCAGCATTTT
.	TRBV6-1	TRBJ1-5	.	CASKVDSNQPQHF	TGTGCCAGCAAGGTAGATAGCAATCAGCCCCAGCATTTT
once	TRBV9	TRBJ2-5	.	CASSVQQQETQYF	TGTGCCAGCAGCGTACAACAGCAAGAGACCCAGTACTTC
.	TRBV7-2	TRBJ1-6	.	CASSLGTGINSPLHF	TGTGCCAGCAGCTTGGGGACTGGTATAAATTCACCCCTCCACTTT
.	TRBV9	TRBJ2-1	TRBD2	CASSASGSSGGRDNEQFF	TGTGCCAGCAGCGCAAGCGGGTCTAGCGGGGGTAGGGACAATGAGCAGTTCTTC
.	TRBV7-9	TRBJ1-1	.	CASSYDMNTEAFF	TGTGCCAGCAGCTACGACATGAACACTGAAGCTTTCTTT
once	TRBV7-8	TRBJ2-5	TRBD1	CASSSVGRGETQYF	TGTGCCAGCAGCTCAGTCGGCAGGGGGGAGACCCAGTACTTC
.	TRBV5-1	TRBJ2-2	TRBD1	CASSFGAGTGDTGELFF	TGCGCCAGCAGCTTTGGAGCCGGGACAGGGGACACCGGGGAGCTGTTTTTT
.	TRBV5-1	TRBJ1-1	.	CASSPGGSTEAFF	TGCGCCAGCAGCCCGGGCGGGTCCACTGAAGCTTTCTTT
.	TRBV9	TRBJ2-3	TRBD2	CASSTRLAGVSDTQYF	TGTGCCAGCAGCACCCGACTAGCGGGAGTTTCAGATACGCAGTATTTT
.	TRBV10-3	TRBJ2-1	.	CAIRGSADPLSTYNEQFF	TGTGCCATCAGGGGATCGGCGGATCCCCTCAGCACCTACAATGAGCAGTTCTTC
.	TRBV4-3	TRBJ2-3	.	CASSQDRVGTDTQYF	TGCGCCAGCAGCCAAGATCGAGTGGGAACAGATACGCAGTATTTT
.	TRBV6-1	TRBJ1-2	.	CASSLQADYGYTF	TGTGCCAGCAGCTTACAGGCGGACTATGGCTACACCTTC
.	TRBV15	TRBJ1-2	.	CATSVGGSLANYGYTF	TGTGCCACCAGCGTCGGGGGGTCACTAGCTAACTATGGCTACACCTTC
.	TRBV10-1	TRBJ2-3	TRBD2	CASSDVGLPNTDTQYF	TGCGCCAGCAGTGATGTGGGACTACCAAACACAGATACGCAGTATTTT
.	TRBV6-5	TRBJ2-5	TRBD1	CASSSTGGKETQYF	TGTGCCAGCAGTTCGACAGGGGGTAAAGAGACCCAGTACTTC
.	TRBV11-1	TRBJ2-5	.	CASSSGQQETQYF	TGTGCCAGCAGCTCGGGACAACAAGAGACCCAGTACTTC
.	TRBV19	TRBJ1-5	.	CASSTQGTSNQPQHF	TGTGCCAGTAGTACACAGGGTACCAGCAATCAGCCCCAGCATTTT
.	TRBV10-3	TRBJ2-7	TRBD2	CAIRVAGGFYEQYF	TGTGCCATCAGGGTAGCGGGAGGGTTCTACGAGCAGTACTTC
.	TRBV27	TRBJ1-5	.	CASSLSGAGQPQHF	TGTGCCAGCAGTTTATCAGGGGCGGGCCAGCCCCAGCATTTT
.	TRBV7-2	TRBJ2-2	.	CASSFNAGNTGELFF	TGTGCCAGCAGCTTTAACGCAGGGAACACCGGGGAGCTGTTTTTT
.	TRBV4-1	TRBJ2-7	TRBD1	CASSQGAGTGVPYEQYF	TGCGCCAGCAGCCAAGGCGCCGGGACAGGGGTTCCCTACGAGCAGTACTTC
.	TRBV5-1	TRBJ2-3	TRBD2	CASSNGLATGTDTQYF	TGCGCCAGCAGCAATGGACTAGCAACTGGCACAGATACGCAGTATTTT
.	TRBV5-1	TRBJ1-2	.	CASSFGQGWSYGYTF	TGCGCCAGCAGCTTTGGGCAGGGTTGGAGCTATGGCTACACCTTC
.	TRBV7-3	TRBJ2-1	TRBD2	CASSLTTGTSGRDEQFF	TGTGCCAGCAGCTTAACGACCGGGACTAGCGGGCGGGATGAGCAGTTCTTC
.	TRBV7-2	TRBJ1-5	.	CASSLVGGISNQPQHF	TGTGCCAGCAGCCTCGTTGGGGGAATAAGCAATCAGCCCCAGCATTTT